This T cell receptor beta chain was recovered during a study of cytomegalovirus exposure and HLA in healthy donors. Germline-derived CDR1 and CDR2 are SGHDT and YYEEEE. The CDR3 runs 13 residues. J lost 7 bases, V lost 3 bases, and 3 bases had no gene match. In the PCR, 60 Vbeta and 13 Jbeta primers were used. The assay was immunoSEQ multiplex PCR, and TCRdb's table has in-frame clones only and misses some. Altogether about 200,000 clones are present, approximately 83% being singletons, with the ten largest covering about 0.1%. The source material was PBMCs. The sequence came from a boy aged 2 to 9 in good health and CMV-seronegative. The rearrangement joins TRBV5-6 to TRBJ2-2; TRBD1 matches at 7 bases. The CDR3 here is CASSWRQGGELFF. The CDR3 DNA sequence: TGTGCCAGCAGCTGGAGACAGGGCGGGGAGCTGTTTTTT.